This passage covers 9 T cell receptor beta chains from one sample sequenced in a study of T cells in women clearing cervical HPV infection. Only in-frame clones appear in the TCRdb table, and some are missing; sequencing was by immunoSEQ multiplex PCR. In total, the table holds fewer than 35,000 clones. Material: blood buffy coat. These receptors all stem from a woman between 18 and 70 years old with a cervical HPV16 infection that either progressed to CIN3+ or cleared (not recorded which).

Notes on this clone: The CDR3 end is not reached by the read, which stops 3 residues before it; the germline J gene fills it in. The genes are TRBV30 and TRBJ2-3; possibly TRBD2 for D (6 bases). The CDR3 has 16 residues. Germline V gene data show CDR1 as GTSNPN and CDR2 as SVGIG (reference sequence). Incomplete CDR3 DNA: TGTGCCTGGAGACAGGCCGGGAGAGTAAGCAATCAGCCG. Encoded protein: CAWRQAGRVSNQP. The entire CDR3 is CAWRQAGRVSNQPQYF.

As concerns this clone: Read sequence stops 3 residues before the CDR3 end, and the germline J gene provides the missing end. The chain joins TRBV6-2 or TRBV6-3 to TRBJ1-2; 7 bases fit TRBD1. The CDR3 sequence is 12 residues long. The germline V gene encodes CDR1 MNHEY and CDR2 SVGEGT. The covered CDR3 bases are TGTGCCAGCAGTTCTAGGGGGCGCGAC. Protein sequence: CASSSRGRD. The whole CDR3 reads CASSSRGRDYTF.

Of note for this clone: Sequencing ends 3 residues short of the CDR3 end; the germline J gene provides the rest. The genes are TRBV4-2 and TRBJ1-4; the D is unclear. The CDR3 consists of 15 residues. The germline gives CDR1 LGHNA, CDR2 YNFKEQ. V was clipped by 1 base and J by 5 bases, with 11 bases between them. The CDR3 loop reads CASSQALQPNEKLFF. Partial CDR3 DNA: TGTGCCAGCAGCCAAGCGTTACAGCCAAATGAAAAA.

Worth noting for this clone: Sequencing ends 3 residues short of the CDR3 end; the germline J gene provides the rest. This sample also contains other DNA sequences that code for the same CDR3. V is TRBV19 and J is TRBJ1-3, with TRBD1 matching 8 bases. V gave up 5 bases and J gave up 3 bases; unmatched junction bases: 12. Germline assignment: CDR1 LNHDA and CDR2 SQIVND (reference sequence). The CDR3 covers 17 residues. CDR3 bases read: TGTGCCAGTAGTCCCAGGGACAGGCAAGGGTTTGGAAACACC. This gives the protein CASSPRDRQGFGNT. The complete CDR3 reads CASSPRDRQGFGNTIYF.

As to this clone: Read coverage stops 3 residues before the CDR3 terminus; the germline J gene supplies the remainder. The chain carries TRBV6-1 and TRBJ1-2; D is perhaps TRBD1 (5 bases). Germline CDR1 and CDR2: MNHNS and SASEGT. The length of the CDR3 is 16 residues. Partial CDR3 DNA: TGTGCCAGCAGTGAAGCGTTCAGGGAGCCTCCCTTAGAC. It is translated as CASSEAFREPPLD. The full CDR3 is CASSEAFREPPLDYTF.

Turning to this clone: The read comes to an end 3 residues before the CDR3 does, leaving the germline J gene to fill in the end. The V call is TRBV28, the J call TRBJ2-1; TRBD2 matches at 12 bases. Germline-derived CDR1 and CDR2 are MDHEN and SYDVKM. Trimming cost V 7 bases and J 9 bases; bases outside gene matches: 19. The CDR3 consists of 18 residues. CDR3 region: CASTSPGRTSGILGEQFF. The sequenced CDR3 bases are TGTGCCAGCACCAGTCCCGGAAGGACTAGCGGGATACTGGGTGAG.

To note about this clone: The read comes to an end 3 residues before the CDR3 does, leaving the germline J gene to fill in the end. V and J are TRBV14 and TRBJ1-5; D call uncertain. CDR3 size: 17 residues. Deletions cut 1 base from V and 0 bases from J, with 13 bases between. CDR1 is SGHDN, CDR2 FVKESK, per germline. The CDR3 bases that were read are TGTGCCAGCAGCCAAGTCTTGGCTGATCATAGCAATCAGCCC. As protein: CASSQVLADHSNQP. The entire CDR3 protein is CASSQVLADHSNQPQHF.

As to this clone: The CDR3 extends 3 residues past the end of the read, so its final part is completed from the germline J gene. The chain joins TRBV7-2 to TRBJ1-2; D remains ambiguous. The CDR3 length is 11 residues. CDR1 and CDR2 (germline): SGHTA, FQGNSA. The CDR3 DNA, read in part, is TGTGCCAGCAGTAAGACTAGGGAC. Residues: CASSKTRD. The whole CDR3 is CASSKTRDYTF. Drawing the rest from reference TRBV7-2 and TRBJ1-2, the complete variable domain is GAGVSQSPSNKVTEKGKDVELRCDPISGHTALYWYRQSLGQGLEFLIYFQGNSAPDKSGLPSDRFSAERTGGSVSTLTIQRTQQEDSAVYLCASSKTRDYTFGSGTRLTVV.

Of note for this clone: The CDR3 end falls 3 residues outside the read, so it is completed with the germline J gene. The chain links TRBV6-1 to TRBJ1-2; perhaps TRBD1 as D (5 bases). V lost 4 bases and J 6 bases, leaving 12 bases between the germline ends. This CDR3 comprises 13 residues. CDR1 is MNHNS and CDR2 is SASEGT in the germline V gene. The CDR3 bases that were read are TGTGCCAGCAGTGCCAGGGTAGGGGATGGC. It specifies CASSARVGDG. The entire CDR3 is CASSARVGDGYTF.